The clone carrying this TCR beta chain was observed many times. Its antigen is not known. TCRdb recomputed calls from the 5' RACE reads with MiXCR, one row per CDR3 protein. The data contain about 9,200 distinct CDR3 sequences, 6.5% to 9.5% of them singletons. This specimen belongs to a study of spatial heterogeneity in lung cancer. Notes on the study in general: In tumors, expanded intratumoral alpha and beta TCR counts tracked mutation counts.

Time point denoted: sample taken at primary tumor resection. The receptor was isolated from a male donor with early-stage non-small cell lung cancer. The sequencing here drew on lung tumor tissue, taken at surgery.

CDR3 bases: TGTGCCAGCACTGGACAGGGGGGACCTAATGAAAAACTGTTTTTT. Protein product: CASTGQGGPNEKLFF. The rearrangement links TRBV2 to TRBJ1-4; 10 nucleotides align to TRBD1. The J segment lost 3 bases and the V segment lost 7 bases, leaving 5 bases of the junction unmatched. The CDR3 is 15 residues long. Germline assignment: CDR1 SNHLY and CDR2 FYNNEI.